The table lists the clone carrying this T cell receptor beta chain with a few counts. Its antigen is still unknown. The sample belongs to a study of T cells in Graves' hyperthyroidism and ophthalmopathy. Each ophthalmopathy patient scored at least 3 on the Clinical Activity Score and at least 4 on NOSPECS grade, with duration under 3 months. Based on clinical symptoms, serum thyroxine and TRAb, thyroid ultrasound and orbital computed tomography, diagnoses were reached. PBMCs were derived from approximately 10 ml fresh peripheral blood. RNA transcripts served as the template for amplifying TCR beta CDR3 regions. HTBI primers were used for first-round RT-PCR of the TCR CDR3. TCRdb ran MiXCR on the multiplex PCR reads and lists one entry per CDR3 protein. The sample carries around 540,000 distinct CDR3 sequences, about 16% recorded once. The V gene's germline CDR1 is LNHNV and CDR2 YYDKDF (reference sequence). CDR3 length: 21 residues. V was shortened by 2 bases and J by 4 bases, with 30 bases between the two germline ends.

Study conclusions and caveats: The model foresaw ophthalmopathy a median around 6 months prior to onset.

V and J are TRBV15 and TRBJ2-4; TRBD2 is a possible D gene (5 bases). The TCR comes from a woman younger than 45 with Graves' ophthalmopathy. The sequenced sample was blood. The CDR3 protein is CATSRIDFVLGGTREKNIQYF. In DNA form, the CDR3 reads TGTGCCACCAGCAGAATCGACTTTGTGTTAGGAGGCACCCGAGAGAAAAACATTCAGTACTTC.